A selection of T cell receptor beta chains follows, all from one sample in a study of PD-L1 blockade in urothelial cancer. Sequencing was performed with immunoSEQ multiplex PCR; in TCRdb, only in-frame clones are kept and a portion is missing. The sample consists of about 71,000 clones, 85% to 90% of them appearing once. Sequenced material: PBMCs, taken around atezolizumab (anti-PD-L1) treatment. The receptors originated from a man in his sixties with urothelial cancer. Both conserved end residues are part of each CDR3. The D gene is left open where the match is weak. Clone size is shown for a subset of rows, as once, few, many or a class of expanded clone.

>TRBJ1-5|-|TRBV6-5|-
CASSYSLNSNQPQHF
TGTGCCAGCAGTTACTCTCTTAATAGCAATCAGCCCCAGCATTTT
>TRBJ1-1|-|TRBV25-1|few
CASSLLAGNTEAFF
TGTGCCAGCAGTCTCCTAGCAGGGAACACTGAAGCTTTCTTT
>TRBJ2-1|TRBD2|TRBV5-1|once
CASSLAAPGLAGGPRVTYEQFF
TGCGCCAGCAGCTTGGCGGCCCCTGGACTAGCGGGAGGGCCGCGTGTAACCTATGAGCAGTTCTTC
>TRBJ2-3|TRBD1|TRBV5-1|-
CASSLVVRGRTDTQYF
TGCGCCAGCAGCTTGGTCGTAAGGGGGCGCACAGATACGCAGTATTTT
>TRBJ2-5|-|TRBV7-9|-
CASSFTGSAGETQYF
TGTGCCAGCAGCTTCACGGGGTCGGCTGGAGAGACCCAGTACTTC
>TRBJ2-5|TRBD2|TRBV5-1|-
CASSSGTSGETQYF
TGCGCCAGCAGCTCCGGGACTAGCGGAGAGACCCAGTACTTC
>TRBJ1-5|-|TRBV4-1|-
CASSAGIGANQPQHF
TGCGCCAGCAGCGCAGGGATAGGTGCCAATCAGCCCCAGCATTTT
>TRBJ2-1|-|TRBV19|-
CASSIGLARSSYNEQFF
TGTGCCAGTAGTATCGGGCTAGCGAGGAGCTCCTACAATGAGCAGTTCTTC
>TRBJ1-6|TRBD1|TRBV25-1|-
CASSGPGQGSSPLHF
TGTGCCAGCAGTGGTCCGGGACAGGGCAGTTCACCCCTCCACTTT
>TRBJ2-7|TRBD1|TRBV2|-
CASSELWTGIYEQYF
TGTGCCAGCAGTGAACTTTGGACAGGGATCTACGAGCAGTACTTC
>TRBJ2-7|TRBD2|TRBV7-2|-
CASSFLNAPGLADVRYF
TGTGCCAGCAGCTTCCTCAATGCTCCGGGACTAGCGGACGTAAGGTACTTC
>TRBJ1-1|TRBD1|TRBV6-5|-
CASSAGTGMNTEAFF
TGTGCCAGCAGCGCCGGGACAGGGATGAACACTGAAGCTTTCTTT
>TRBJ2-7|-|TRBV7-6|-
CASSLGAGPTYEQYF
TGTGCCAGCAGCTTAGGGGCGGGACCCACCTACGAGCAGTACTTC
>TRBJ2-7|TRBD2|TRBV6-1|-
CASSLAGDIAYEQYF
TGTGCCAGCTCCCTAGCGGGGGATATCGCCTACGAGCAGTACTTC
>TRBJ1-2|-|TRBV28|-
CAGATRYGYTF
TGTGCCGGGGCAACTCGATATGGCTACACCTTC
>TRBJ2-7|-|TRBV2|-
CASSAGVSSYEQYF
TGTGCCAGCAGTGCGGGGGTGAGCTCCTACGAGCAGTACTTC
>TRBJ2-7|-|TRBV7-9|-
CASRPLVGGTNEQYF
TGTGCCAGCAGGCCCCTGGTCGGGGGAACTAACGAGCAGTACTTC
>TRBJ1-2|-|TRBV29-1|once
CSVDEGYTF
TGCAGCGTTGACGAGGGCTACACCTTC
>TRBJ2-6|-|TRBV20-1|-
CSAGGGADLTF
TGCAGTGCGGGCGGTGGGGCGGACCTGACTTTC
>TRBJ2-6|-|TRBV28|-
CASSFQTGVSGANVLTF
TGTGCCAGCAGTTTCCAAACAGGAGTCTCTGGGGCCAACGTCCTGACTTTC
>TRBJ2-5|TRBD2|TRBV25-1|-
CASSPWGGQETQYF
TGTGCCAGCAGTCCGTGGGGGGGCCAAGAGACCCAGTACTTC
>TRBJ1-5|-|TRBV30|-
CAWSLGGSYQPQHF
TGTGCCTGGAGTCTTGGGGGCAGCTATCAGCCCCAGCATTTT
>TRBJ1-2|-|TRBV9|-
CASSGQGTNYGYTF
TGTGCCAGCAGCGGGCAGGGAACTAACTATGGCTACACCTTC
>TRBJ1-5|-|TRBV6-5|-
CASRSTGGNNQPQHF
TGTGCCAGCAGATCGACAGGCGGCAACAATCAGCCCCAGCATTTT
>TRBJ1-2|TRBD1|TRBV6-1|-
CASQQGTNTNYGYTF
TGTGCCAGCCAACAGGGGACAAATACTAACTATGGCTACACCTTC
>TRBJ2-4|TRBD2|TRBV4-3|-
CASSQGTSGTLAKNIQYF
TGCGCCAGCAGCCAAGGGACTAGCGGGACTTTAGCCAAAAACATTCAGTACTTC
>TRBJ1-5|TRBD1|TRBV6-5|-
CASRNTGDNQPQHF
TGTGCCAGCAGAAACACAGGGGATAATCAGCCCCAGCATTTT
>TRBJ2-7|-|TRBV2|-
CASKAGNRLGNEQYF
TGTGCCAGCAAGGCAGGGAACCGGCTGGGGAACGAGCAGTACTTC
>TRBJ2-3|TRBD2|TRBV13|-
CASSFALAGLDTQYF
TGTGCCAGCAGCTTTGCACTAGCGGGGCTGGATACGCAGTATTTT
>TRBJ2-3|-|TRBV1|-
CTSSQQTYRLASCTDTQYF
TGCACCAGCAGCCAGCAAACGTATAGACTAGCGAGTTGCACAGATACGCAGTATTTT
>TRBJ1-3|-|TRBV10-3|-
CAISGPSGNTIYF
TGTGCCATCAGTGGGCCCTCTGGAAACACCATATATTTT